Below are 8 T cell receptor beta chains sequenced from a single sample in a study of shared clonotypes between healthy human individuals. Profiling relied on immunoSEQ multiplex PCR, and the TCRdb table lists in-frame clones only, not all of them. Found here are some 480,000 clones, 70% to 85% of them singletons; the top ten hold about an eighth. The sequenced sample consisted of PBMCs. Every receptor here comes from a woman in her thirties or forties in good health. Some clones in this sample may be carry-over from other donors' samples.

This chain uses TRBV19 with TRBJ2-7; 11 nucleotides match TRBD2. The CDR3 has 14 amino acids. V lost 3 bases, J lost 4 bases, and 2 bases stayed unmatched. From germline, CDR1 is LNHDA and CDR2 SQIVND (reference sequence). The CDR3 coding sequence is TGTGCCAGTAGTATCACTAGCGGGAGTTACGAGCAGTACTTC. Amino acids: CASSITSGSYEQYF.

This chain joins TRBV28 and TRBJ2-1; no reliable D call. The CDR3 totals 18 residues. CDR1 is MDHEN and CDR2 is SYDVKM in the germline V gene. V lost 9 bases to trimming and J lost 0 bases, with 24 bases between them. CDR3 amino acids: CASKGPRWSESSYNEQFF. The CDR3 DNA is TGTGCCAGTAAAGGGCCCCGCTGGAGCGAAAGCTCCTACAATGAGCAGTTCTTC. Full variable domain (outside the CDR3, taken from reference TRBV28 and TRBJ2-1): DVKVTQSSRYLVKRTGEKVFLECVQDMDHENMFWYRQDPGLGLRLIYFSYDVKMKEKGDIPEGYSVSREKKERFSLILESASTNQTSMYLCASKGPRWSESSYNEQFFGPGTRLTVL.

This clone was seen a few times. V and J are TRBV15 and TRBJ1-5; D is unclear. This CDR3 is 15 amino acids long. Trimming shortened V by 3 bases and J by 7 bases, and 16 bases separated the two germline ends. CDR1 is LNHNV, CDR2 YYDKDF, per germline (reference sequence). DNA for the CDR3: TGTGCCACCAGCAGTGCCTTGCGGGAGAACCAGCCCCAGCATTTT. This codes for CATSSALRENQPQHF.

This clone was detected many times. This chain uses TRBV7-9 with TRBJ2-5; D remains ambiguous. The V gene lost 5 bases and the J gene lost 5 bases, with 12 bases spanning the gap. Germline V gene data show CDR1 as SEHNR and CDR2 as FQNEAQ (reference sequence). CDR3 length: 13 amino acids. The CDR3 DNA sequence: TGTGCCAGCAGCCGCAACGGGTGGGAGACCCAGTACTTC. Amino acid sequence: CASSRNGWETQYF.

The sample holds a few counts of this clone. The chain recombines TRBV15 with TRBJ2-7; TRBD1 agrees at 8 bases. Looked up from germline, CDR1 is LNHNV and CDR2 is YYDKDF (reference sequence). CDR3 length: 15 residues. Unmatched junction bases numbered 1, after V lost 0 bases and J lost 0 bases. CDR3 residues: CATSRDTGGSYEQYF. The CDR3 region has the DNA TGTGCCACCAGCAGAGATACAGGGGGCTCCTACGAGCAGTACTTC.

The rearrangement links TRBV28 to TRBJ2-1; weak D call: TRBD2 (6 bases). The V gene lost 2 bases and the J gene lost 3 bases, with 8 bases spanning the gap. The CDR3 loop spans 14 amino acids. CDR1 MDHEN and CDR2 SYDVKM come from the germline V gene. The chain's CDR3 is CASSLRGIYNEQFF. CDR3 nucleotide sequence: TGTGCCAGCAGTTTACGCGGGATCTACAATGAGCAGTTCTTC.

The genes are TRBV6-1 and TRBJ2-7; 9 positions match TRBD2. V trimming: 6 bases; J trimming: 2 bases; junction bases outside the gene matches: 5. The CDR3 sequence is 14 residues long. The germline CDR1 and CDR2 sequences are MNHNS and SASEGT. The CDR3 DNA follows: TGTGCCAGCAGGGGGGGGACTAGCCCCTACGAGCAGTACTTC. As protein: CASRGGTSPYEQYF.

The chain combines TRBV7-8 with TRBJ1-2, with 12 bases aligning to TRBD1. The CDR3 runs 17 residues. Germline values: CDR1 SGHVS, CDR2 FQNEAQ. Germline trimming cut 4 bases from V and 0 bases from J; bases unmatched to any gene: 6. The CDR3: CASSSGTGGGPNYGYTF. In nucleotides, the CDR3 is TGTGCCAGCAGCTCCGGGACAGGGGGCGGACCTAACTATGGCTACACCTTC.